This T cell receptor (beta chain) was captured in a study of CD8+ T cells in alopecia areata. Broader study findings: Higher clonality was seen in lesional scalp than in normal scalp, especially in alopecia totalis/universalis.

About this clone: Its matching antigen is unknown.

The CDR3 contains 16 residues. V lost 0 bases to trimming and J lost 6 bases, with 16 bases between them. CDR1 is MNHNY and CDR2 is SVGAGI in the germline V gene (reference sequence). Indicated treatment: oral pan-JAK inhibitor, 5-10 mg twice daily. PBMCs served as the source from which CD4+ and CD8+ T cells were sorted. Isolated RNA was reverse transcribed into cDNA used as the sequencing template. Profiling relied on immunoSEQ multiplex PCR, and the TCRdb table lists in-frame clones only, not all of them. The table lists about 140,000 clones, roughly 86% of them singletons. The chain combines TRBV6-6 with TRBJ2-3, with TRBD2 as a possible D gene (5 bases). This receptor was obtained from a human donor with alopecia areata. Sequences were derived from CD8+ T cells sorted from blood, sampled at week 4, from a patient treated with tofacitinib. CDR3 nucleotide sequence: TGTGCCAGCAGTTACTCTCGGAGAAGGGAGACGGATACGCAGTATTTT. Protein: CASSYSRRRETDTQYF.